The rows below give T cell receptor beta chains drawn from one sample of a study of beta chain features in type 1 diabetes. Assay used: immunoSEQ multiplex PCR; TCRdb lists only in-frame clones, some missing. The repertoire includes 600,000 to 700,000 clones, about an eighth of them detected once, and 0.095% to 0.15% sits in the top ten. The sequenced material came from naive CD4+ T cells from blood. The source of these receptors is a man aged 25 to 45 with type 1 diabetes. CDR3s include the opening cysteine and the closing phenylalanine or tryptophan. D genes are given only for firm matches. The size of a clone is reported for some rows only, either as once, few or many, or as a class for expanded clones.

size	V	J	D	DNA	CDR3
-	TRBV10-2	TRBJ2-1	-	TGCGCCAGCAGTGACACCATCAATGAGCAGTTCTTC	CASSDTINEQFF
few	TRBV5-1	TRBJ2-7	-	TGCGCCAGCAGACCAGGGGTCGGCGAGCAGTACTTC	CASRPGVGEQYF
few	TRBV10-3	TRBJ2-5	TRBD1	TGTGCCATTGGACAGGGACAAGAGACCCAGTACTTC	CAIGQGQETQYF
few	TRBV18	TRBJ2-4	-	TGTGCCAGCTCACCACCATCAGGGGGGTCAAGGAACATTCAGTACTTC	CASSPPSGGSRNIQYF
few	TRBV13	TRBJ2-2	-	TGTGCCAGCAGCCACCCCTCACAGGGCGCCGTCCGTACCGGGGAGCTGTTTTTT	CASSHPSQGAVRTGELFF
few	TRBV5-4	TRBJ2-1	-	TGTGCCAGCAGCCAAGCAAGTGGGGGTAGCGACAATGAGCAGTTCTTC	CASSQASGGSDNEQFF
-	TRBV15	TRBJ2-5	-	TGTGCCACCAGCAGAGACGCCCTACCACAAGAGACCCAGTACTTC	CATSRDALPQETQYF
once	TRBV5-1	TRBJ2-2	-	TGCGCCAGCAGCTTGGGGCAGACGAACACCGGGGAGCTGTTTTTT	CASSLGQTNTGELFF
-	TRBV7-9	TRBJ2-1	TRBD1	TGTGCCAGCAGCTTGGGACAGGGTCTCAATGAGCAGTTCTTC	CASSLGQGLNEQFF
-	TRBV6-6	TRBJ2-1	TRBD2	TGTGCCAGCAGCCGAAGCGGGGACTATGAGCAGTTCTTC	CASSRSGDYEQFF
-	TRBV14	TRBJ2-5	-	TGTGCCAGCAGCGCTGGTCTGGGGACGGTACAAGAGACCCAGTACTTC	CASSAGLGTVQETQYF
-	TRBV2	TRBJ2-1	TRBD1	TGTGCCAGCAGCCGGGACAGGGGCGGCAATGAGCAGTTCTTC	CASSRDRGGNEQFF
-	TRBV20-1	TRBJ2-1	TRBD2	TGCAGTGCGCGACTAGCGGTCCCTCAGTTCTTC	CSARLAVPQFF
-	TRBV7-2	TRBJ2-1	-	TGTGCCAGCAGCTTAGTCGGTGCGCCTAGTGAGCAGTTCTTC	CASSLVGAPSEQFF
-	TRBV6-5	TRBJ1-2	-	TGTGCCAGCCGGGGCAGGAATAGAGGCTACACCTTC	CASRGRNRGYTF
few	TRBV10-3	TRBJ2-1	TRBD1	TGTGCCATCGGCATACAGGGGGAGAGTGAGCAGTTCTTC	CAIGIQGESEQFF
-	TRBV11-2	TRBJ1-4	-	TGTGCCAGCGGCCAGTCAACTAATGAAAAACTGTTTTTT	CASGQSTNEKLFF
-	TRBV6-5	TRBJ2-3	TRBD2	TGTGCCAGCAGTTACTCTGGCGGGGGGTTGCCAGATACGCAGTATTTT	CASSYSGGGLPDTQYF
-	TRBV5-1	TRBJ1-1	-	TGCGCCAGCAAATCAAACACTGAAGCTTTCTTT	CASKSNTEAFF
-	TRBV2	TRBJ1-1	-	TGTGCCAGCAGTGAATCAAGGGGCGGAGCTGAAGCTTTCTTT	CASSESRGGAEAFF
once	TRBV7-9	TRBJ2-2	TRBD1	TGTGCCAGCAGCTCCGGGACAGAGAACACCGGGGAGCTGTTTTTT	CASSSGTENTGELFF
few	TRBV2	TRBJ1-5	-	TGTGCCAGCACCATTTTGGGCAATAGCAATCAGCCCCAGCATTTT	CASTILGNSNQPQHF
-	TRBV5-1	TRBJ2-5	TRBD1	TGCGCCAGCAGCTTGGTTCCGTTTGGGACAGGGGGCCAAGAGACCCAGTACTTC	CASSLVPFGTGGQETQYF
-	TRBV7-2	TRBJ2-6	TRBD1	TGTGCCGGGGGGACAGGGATTATATCTGGGGCCAACGTCCTGACTTTC	CAGGTGIISGANVLTF
-	TRBV6-5	TRBJ2-7	TRBD1	TGTGCCAGCACCCCCGGAGGGACAGGGGTGTTCGAGCAGTACTTC	CASTPGGTGVFEQYF
few	TRBV9	TRBJ2-3	-	TGTGCCAGCAGCGTAGTGGGTAGCACCCCAGATACGCAGTATTTT	CASSVVGSTPDTQYF
few	TRBV6-5	TRBJ2-5	-	TGTGCCAGCAGTTACTCGGAGGGACGGGAGACCCAGTACTTC	CASSYSEGRETQYF
-	TRBV5-4	TRBJ1-3	-	TGTGCCAGCAGCTTGGATCATTCCCCTGGAAACACCATATATTTT	CASSLDHSPGNTIYF
-	TRBV10-3	TRBJ2-7	TRBD1	TGTGCCATCAGTGACTGGGAGGGGACAGGGGGCTACGAGCAGTACTTC	CAISDWEGTGGYEQYF
-	TRBV5-1	TRBJ1-6	TRBD1	TGCGCCAGCAGAGTCCAGACAGGGCTGGAATCACCCCTCCACTTT	CASRVQTGLESPLHF
few	TRBV4-3	TRBJ1-5	-	TGCGCCAGCAGCCAAGATCTTAATCAGCCCCAGCATTTT	CASSQDLNQPQHF
few	TRBV7-4	TRBJ1-1	-	TGTGCCAGCAGCTTACCCTTCGGTAAGCCCACTGAAGCTTTCTTT	CASSLPFGKPTEAFF
-	TRBV7-9	TRBJ1-4	TRBD1	TGTGCCAGCAGCTTCGGGACAGGGGGCGAAAAACTGTTTTTT	CASSFGTGGEKLFF
-	TRBV29-1	TRBJ2-3	TRBD1	TGCAGCGTTCCCCCAAGGGGGCTCACAGATACGCAGTATTTT	CSVPPRGLTDTQYF
-	TRBV29-1	TRBJ2-1	TRBD2	TGCAGCGTAGCGGGACAAGCGGGGGGGTCATCTGAGCAGTTCTTC	CSVAGQAGGSSEQFF
few	TRBV11-1	TRBJ2-7	-	TGTGCCAGCAGCTTATTAGGGACACTCTCCTACGAGCAGTACTTC	CASSLLGTLSYEQYF
few	TRBV18	TRBJ2-7	-	TGTGCCAGCTCACGAGGCCCAGAGTACGAGCAGTACTTC	CASSRGPEYEQYF
few	TRBV28	TRBJ2-7	-	TGTGCCAGCAGTTGGGCTAATATTGGGCTCGAGCAGTACTTC	CASSWANIGLEQYF
-	TRBV29-1	TRBJ2-1	-	TGCAGCGTTGATTTTCAGCTTTCCTACAATGAGCAGTTCTTC	CSVDFQLSYNEQFF
-	TRBV9	TRBJ1-3	-	TGTGCCAGCAGCGTAGCGGCCAACAGTATCTCTGGAAACACCATATATTTT	CASSVAANSISGNTIYF
few	TRBV4-2	TRBJ1-2	-	TGTGCCAGCAGCCAGTACAGGGAGGGCTATGGCTACACCTTC	CASSQYREGYGYTF
-	TRBV19	TRBJ2-7	-	TGTGCCAGTAGTATCGAACAGGGTGCCGAGCAGTACTTC	CASSIEQGAEQYF
-	TRBV7-6	TRBJ2-5	-	TGTGCCAGCAGCTTAGTGGGGCCGGAGACCCAGTACTTC	CASSLVGPETQYF
-	TRBV14	TRBJ1-2	-	TGTGCCAGCAGCCAAGATCAGGGGCATAACTATGGCTACACCTTC	CASSQDQGHNYGYTF
few	TRBV30	TRBJ2-3	-	TGTGCCTGGAGCGGGGAGACTGGGGGCACAGATACGCAGTATTTT	CAWSGETGGTDTQYF
-	TRBV10-2	TRBJ2-7	-	TGCGCCAGCAGTGAGTCAAACCGCCGAGCCGAGCAGTACTTC	CASSESNRRAEQYF
-	TRBV5-1	TRBJ1-4	TRBD1	TGCGCCAGCAGCGTAGGACAGGGGATCTCTGAAAAACTGTTTTTT	CASSVGQGISEKLFF